The rows below give T cell receptor beta chains drawn from one sample of a study of identical twins. TCRdb independently ran MiXCR on the 5' RACE reads; one entry per CDR3 protein. The data hold roughly 690,000 distinct CDR3 sequences, with over 20% observed a single time. This same sample was also part of a study on T cells expressing NK-cell markers.

What was sequenced was PBMCs. These receptors were taken from a woman aged 18 to 35 in good health. Both conserved end residues are part of each CDR3. A D gene is named only where the DNA matches it firmly. Clone size is not always given. Where it is, it says once, few, many or a class for expanded clones.

clone_size: few; d_call: NA; j_call: TRBJ2-1; cdr3_length: 13; v_call: TRBV9; cdr3_aa: CASSVWGANEQFF; cdr3_nt: TGTGCCAGCAGCGTCTGGGGGGCGAATGAGCAGTTCTTC
clone_size: few; d_call: TRBD1; j_call: TRBJ2-1; cdr3_length: 15; v_call: TRBV6-5; cdr3_aa: CASSYQGAGGSEQFF; cdr3_nt: TGTGCCAGCAGTTACCAGGGGGCGGGTGGAAGTGAGCAGTTCTTC
clone_size: few; d_call: NA; j_call: TRBJ1-1; cdr3_length: 15; v_call: TRBV12-3/TRBV12-4; cdr3_aa: CASSLELGVSTEAFF; cdr3_nt: TGTGCCAGCAGTTTAGAGTTGGGGGTCAGCACTGAAGCTTTCTTT
clone_size: NA; d_call: NA; j_call: TRBJ2-1; cdr3_length: 17; v_call: TRBV7-7; cdr3_aa: CASSPLRGLGESWEQFF; cdr3_nt: TGTGCCAGCAGCCCACTTAGGGGCTTAGGGGAATCATGGGAGCAGTTCTTC
clone_size: few; d_call: NA; j_call: TRBJ2-7; cdr3_length: 15; v_call: TRBV12-3/TRBV12-4; cdr3_aa: CASSSPGGRSYEQYF; cdr3_nt: TGTGCCAGCAGTTCTCCGGGCGGAAGGTCGTACGAGCAGTACTTC
clone_size: NA; d_call: TRBD2; j_call: TRBJ2-1; cdr3_length: 15; v_call: TRBV12-3/TRBV12-4; cdr3_aa: CASSSGGLSYNEQFF; cdr3_nt: TGTGCCAGCAGTTCGGGGGGGCTCTCCTACAATGAGCAGTTCTTC
clone_size: few; d_call: TRBD2; j_call: TRBJ2-2; cdr3_length: 16; v_call: TRBV12-3/TRBV12-4; cdr3_aa: CASSPTLAGGPGELFF; cdr3_nt: TGTGCCAGCAGTCCGACTCTAGCGGGAGGGCCCGGGGAGCTGTTTTTT
clone_size: NA; d_call: NA; j_call: TRBJ2-7; cdr3_length: 14; v_call: TRBV28; cdr3_aa: CASSLSPGQTEQYF; cdr3_nt: TGTGCCAGCAGTTTATCGCCGGGACAAACCGAGCAGTACTTC
clone_size: NA; d_call: TRBD1; j_call: TRBJ2-2; cdr3_length: 18; v_call: TRBV5-1; cdr3_aa: CASSLGRGLQMNTGELFF; cdr3_nt: TGCGCCAGCAGCTTGGGCAGGGGGCTCCAAATGAACACCGGGGAGCTGTTTTTT
clone_size: NA; d_call: NA; j_call: TRBJ1-1; cdr3_length: 11; v_call: TRBV5-1; cdr3_aa: CASRQDSEAFF; cdr3_nt: TGCGCCAGCAGACAGGACAGTGAAGCTTTCTTT
clone_size: few; d_call: NA; j_call: TRBJ1-2; cdr3_length: 11; v_call: TRBV29-1; cdr3_aa: CSGDGGRGYTF; cdr3_nt: TGCAGCGGAGACGGTGGTAGAGGCTACACCTTC
clone_size: many; d_call: TRBD1; j_call: TRBJ2-7; cdr3_length: 14; v_call: TRBV7-9; cdr3_aa: CASSPDRDAYEQYF; cdr3_nt: TGTGCCAGCAGCCCGGACAGGGACGCCTACGAGCAGTACTTC
clone_size: many; d_call: NA; j_call: TRBJ1-1; cdr3_length: 12; v_call: TRBV7-9; cdr3_aa: CASSLGGSEAFF; cdr3_nt: TGTGCCAGCAGCTTAGGCGGTTCTGAAGCTTTCTTT
clone_size: NA; d_call: TRBD2; j_call: TRBJ2-1; cdr3_length: 17; v_call: TRBV4-2; cdr3_aa: CAISPPVAGGINNEQFF; cdr3_nt: TGTGCCATCAGCCCCCCGGTGGCGGGGGGAATCAACAATGAGCAGTTCTTC
clone_size: NA; d_call: NA; j_call: TRBJ2-3; cdr3_length: 13; v_call: TRBV12-3/TRBV12-4; cdr3_aa: CASRKTASDTQYF; cdr3_nt: TGTGCCAGCAGAAAGACTGCCTCAGATACGCAGTATTTT
clone_size: NA; d_call: NA; j_call: TRBJ2-5; cdr3_length: 13; v_call: TRBV12-3/TRBV12-4; cdr3_aa: CASSALPGETQYF; cdr3_nt: TGTGCCAGCAGTGCCCTCCCGGGGGAGACCCAGTACTTC
clone_size: NA; d_call: NA; j_call: TRBJ1-5; cdr3_length: 12; v_call: TRBV10-3; cdr3_aa: CAIREGNQPQHF; cdr3_nt: TGTGCCATCAGAGAGGGCAATCAGCCCCAGCATTTT
clone_size: few; d_call: NA; j_call: TRBJ1-2; cdr3_length: 12; v_call: TRBV20-1; cdr3_aa: CSAPGTLYGYTF; cdr3_nt: TGCAGTGCTCCGGGAACACTCTATGGCTACACCTTC
clone_size: NA; d_call: TRBD1; j_call: TRBJ2-5; cdr3_length: 13; v_call: TRBV29-1; cdr3_aa: CSVVGSGGETQYF; cdr3_nt: TGCAGCGTTGTCGGGTCAGGGGGAGAGACCCAGTACTTC
clone_size: NA; d_call: TRBD1; j_call: TRBJ2-1; cdr3_length: 16; v_call: TRBV9; cdr3_aa: CASSVGVRTGRNEQFF; cdr3_nt: TGTGCCAGCAGCGTAGGGGTGAGGACAGGGCGAAATGAGCAGTTCTTC
clone_size: many; d_call: NA; j_call: TRBJ1-2; cdr3_length: 14; v_call: TRBV20-1; cdr3_aa: CSARDRNRVDGYTF; cdr3_nt: TGCAGTGCTAGAGATCGTAACAGGGTGGATGGCTACACCTTC
clone_size: NA; d_call: TRBD2; j_call: TRBJ2-1; cdr3_length: 17; v_call: TRBV6-2/TRBV6-3; cdr3_aa: CASSRRGTSGGILEQFF; cdr3_nt: TGTGCCAGCAGTCGACGTGGGACTAGCGGGGGTATACTTGAGCAGTTCTTC
clone_size: few; d_call: NA; j_call: TRBJ1-4; cdr3_length: 13; v_call: TRBV9; cdr3_aa: CASSARSGEKLFF; cdr3_nt: TGTGCCAGCAGCGCTCGATCGGGCGAAAAACTGTTTTTT
clone_size: many; d_call: TRBD1; j_call: TRBJ2-5; cdr3_length: 18; v_call: TRBV29-1; cdr3_aa: CSVEDREGTGDLQETQYF; cdr3_nt: TGCAGCGTTGAAGATCGGGAAGGGACAGGCGACCTACAAGAGACCCAGTACTTC
clone_size: NA; d_call: NA; j_call: TRBJ1-5; cdr3_length: 13; v_call: TRBV15; cdr3_aa: CATSRPPGQPQHF; cdr3_nt: TGTGCCACCAGCAGACCTCCGGGACAGCCCCAGCATTTT
clone_size: NA; d_call: TRBD2; j_call: TRBJ2-5; cdr3_length: 14; v_call: TRBV20-1; cdr3_aa: CSARSPGRAETQYF; cdr3_nt: TGCAGTGCTAGATCTCCCGGGAGGGCAGAGACCCAGTACTTC
clone_size: NA; d_call: TRBD1; j_call: TRBJ2-1; cdr3_length: 14; v_call: TRBV20-1; cdr3_aa: CSASGRGQGNEQFF; cdr3_nt: TGCAGTGCTAGTGGCAGGGGGCAAGGCAATGAGCAGTTCTTC
clone_size: NA; d_call: NA; j_call: TRBJ2-2; cdr3_length: 16; v_call: TRBV7-6; cdr3_aa: CASSLTRLGDTGELFF; cdr3_nt: TGTGCCAGCAGCTTAACCAGGCTGGGGGACACCGGGGAGCTGTTTTTT